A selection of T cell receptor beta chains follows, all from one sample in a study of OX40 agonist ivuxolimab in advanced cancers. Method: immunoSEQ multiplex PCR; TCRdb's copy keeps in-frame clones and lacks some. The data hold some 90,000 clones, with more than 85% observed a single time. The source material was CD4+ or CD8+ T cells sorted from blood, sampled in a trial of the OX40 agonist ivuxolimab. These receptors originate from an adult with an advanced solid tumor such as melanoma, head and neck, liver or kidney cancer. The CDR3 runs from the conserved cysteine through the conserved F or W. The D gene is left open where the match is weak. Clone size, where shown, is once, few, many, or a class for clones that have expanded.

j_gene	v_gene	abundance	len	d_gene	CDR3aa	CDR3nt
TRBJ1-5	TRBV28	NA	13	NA	CAQSTAVNQPQHF	TGTGCCCAATCAACGGCGGTCAATCAGCCCCAGCATTTT
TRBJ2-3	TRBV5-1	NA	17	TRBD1	CASSLALGTGQADTQYF	TGCGCCAGCAGCTTGGCCTTGGGGACAGGGCAGGCAGATACGCAGTATTTT
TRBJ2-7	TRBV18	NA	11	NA	CASSQAYEQYF	TGTGCCAGCTCACAAGCCTACGAGCAGTACTTC
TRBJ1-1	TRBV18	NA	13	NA	CASSLTELPEAFF	TGTGCCAGCTCACTGACAGAATTACCTGAAGCTTTCTTT
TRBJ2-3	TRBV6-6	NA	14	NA	CASSYSSGRDTQYF	TGTGCCAGCAGTTACTCCTCAGGGCGGGATACGCAGTATTTT
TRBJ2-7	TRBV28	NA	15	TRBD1	CASRSPGQSSYEQYF	TGTGCCAGCAGAAGCCCGGGACAGAGCTCCTACGAGCAGTACTTC
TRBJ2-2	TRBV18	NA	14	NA	CASSPSGVAGELFF	TGTGCCAGCTCACCATCCGGGGTGGCCGGGGAGCTGTTTTTT
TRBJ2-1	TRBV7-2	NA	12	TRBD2	CASSFGGGEQFF	TGTGCCAGCAGCTTCGGGGGAGGGGAGCAGTTCTTC
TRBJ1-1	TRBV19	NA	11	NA	CATKGGSNAFF	TGTGCCACGAAGGGGGGATCCAACGCTTTCTTT
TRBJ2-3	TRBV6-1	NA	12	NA	CASSLRRDTQYF	TGTGCCAGCAGCCTACGTCGTGATACGCAGTATTTT
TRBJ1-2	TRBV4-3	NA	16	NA	CASSKGQGSLDYGYTF	TGCGCCAGCAGCAAAGGCCAGGGGTCTCTGGACTATGGCTACACCTTC
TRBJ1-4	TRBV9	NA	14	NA	CASSTGQRGEKLFF	TGTGCCAGCAGCACCGGACAGAGAGGTGAAAAACTGTTTTTT
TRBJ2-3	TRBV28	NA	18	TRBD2	CASSLLGLAGGGADTQYF	TGTGCCAGCAGTTTACTAGGACTAGCGGGAGGGGGGGCAGATACGCAGTATTTT
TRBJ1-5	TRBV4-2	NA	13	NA	CASSQDLDQPQHF	TGTGCCAGCAGCCAAGATTTGGATCAGCCCCAGCATTTT
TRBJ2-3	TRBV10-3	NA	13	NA	CAISARRTDTQYF	TGTGCCATCAGTGCCCGACGCACAGATACGCAGTATTTT
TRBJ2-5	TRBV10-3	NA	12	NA	CAISDPPETQYF	TGTGCCATCAGTGATCCCCCAGAGACCCAGTACTTC
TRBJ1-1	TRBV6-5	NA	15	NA	CASRAGTSEGTEAFF	TGTGCCAGCAGGGCGGGGACCTCAGAGGGAACTGAAGCTTTCTTT
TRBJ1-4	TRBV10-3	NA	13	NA	CAISEGLGEKLFF	TGTGCCATCAGTGAGGGCTTGGGTGAAAAACTGTTTTTT
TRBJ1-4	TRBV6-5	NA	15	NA	CASSPTGGWWEKLFF	TGTGCCAGCAGTCCCACCGGCGGGTGGTGGGAAAAACTGTTTTTT
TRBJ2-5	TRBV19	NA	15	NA	CASRPGHLSDVTQYF	TGTGCCAGTAGACCGGGACACTTATCTGACGTGACCCAGTACTTC
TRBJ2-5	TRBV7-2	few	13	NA	CASSTRAQETQYF	TGTGCCAGCAGCACGAGAGCGCAAGAGACCCAGTACTTC
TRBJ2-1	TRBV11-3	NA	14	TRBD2	CASGLAGVFNEQFF	TGTGCCAGCGGACTAGCGGGAGTTTTCAATGAGCAGTTCTTC
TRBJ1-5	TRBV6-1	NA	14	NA	CASNPAQPHQPQHF	TGTGCCAGCAATCCGGCCCAACCCCATCAGCCCCAGCATTTT
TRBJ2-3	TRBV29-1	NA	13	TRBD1	CSVRQGGTDTQYF	TGCAGCGTTAGACAGGGAGGCACAGATACGCAGTATTTT
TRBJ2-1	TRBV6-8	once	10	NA	CASTGNEQFF	TGTGCCAGCACCGGTAATGAGCAGTTCTTC
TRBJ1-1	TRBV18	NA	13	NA	CASSPPSNTEAFF	TGTGCCAGCTCACCACCGAGTAACACTGAAGCTTTCTTT
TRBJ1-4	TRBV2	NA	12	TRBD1	CASSRGSEKLFF	TGTGCCAGCAGCAGGGGGTCCGAAAAACTGTTTTTT
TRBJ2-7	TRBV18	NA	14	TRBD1	CASSLTGISYEQYF	TGTGCCAGCTCACTGACAGGGATATCCTACGAGCAGTACTTC
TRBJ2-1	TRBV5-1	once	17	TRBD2	CASSVIPGLVINNEQFF	TGCGCCAGCAGCGTGATCCCGGGACTAGTGATCAATAATGAGCAGTTCTTC
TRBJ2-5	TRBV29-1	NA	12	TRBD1	CSVRTGEKTQYF	TGCAGCGTGAGGACAGGGGAAAAGACCCAGTACTTC
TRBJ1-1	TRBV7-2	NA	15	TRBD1	CASSRDRGFTAEAFF	TGTGCCAGCAGCCGGGACAGGGGGTTCACGGCTGAAGCTTTCTTT
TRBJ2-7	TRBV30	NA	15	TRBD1	CAWSSGQGGLYEQYF	TGTGCCTGGAGTTCAGGACAGGGGGGGCTCTACGAGCAGTACTTC
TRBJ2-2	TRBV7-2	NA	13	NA	CASSFLYTGELFF	TGTGCCAGCAGCTTCCTATACACCGGGGAGCTGTTTTTT
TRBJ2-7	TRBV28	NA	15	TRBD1	CASRSGTGGHYEQYF	TGTGCCAGCAGGAGCGGGACAGGGGGTCACTACGAGCAGTACTTC
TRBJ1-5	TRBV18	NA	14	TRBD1	CASSPDRGSQPQHF	TGTGCCAGCTCACCGGACAGGGGAAGTCAGCCCCAGCATTTT
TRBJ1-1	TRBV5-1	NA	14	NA	CASSLGAANTEAFF	TGCGCCAGCAGCTTGGGGGCGGCGAACACTGAAGCTTTCTTT
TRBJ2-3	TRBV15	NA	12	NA	CATSRAEGTQYF	TGTGCCACCAGCAGAGCGGAGGGGACGCAGTATTTT
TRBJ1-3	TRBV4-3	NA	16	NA	CASSQEGRGSGNTIYF	TGCGCCAGCAGCCAAGAGGGCAGGGGATCTGGAAACACCATATATTTT
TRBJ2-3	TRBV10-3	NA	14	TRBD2	CAISETSGLDTQYF	TGTGCCATCAGTGAGACTAGCGGGTTGGATACGCAGTATTTT
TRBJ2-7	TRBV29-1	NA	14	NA	CSVEDGRVGYEQYF	TGCAGCGTTGAAGATGGCCGGGTCGGCTACGAGCAGTACTTC
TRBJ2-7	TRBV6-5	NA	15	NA	CASSYSGERGYEQYF	TGTGCCAGCAGTTACTCGGGGGAAAGGGGCTACGAGCAGTACTTC
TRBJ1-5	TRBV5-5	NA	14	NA	CASSSTVRVQPQHF	TGTGCCAGCAGCTCGACAGTCCGGGTTCAGCCCCAGCATTTT
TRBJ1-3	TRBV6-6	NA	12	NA	CASSLLTDTIYF	TGTGCCAGCAGTTTATTGACAGACACCATATATTTT
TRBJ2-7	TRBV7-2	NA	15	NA	CASSFVQGIRYEQYF	TGTGCCAGCAGCTTTGTACAGGGTATTAGGTACGAGCAGTACTTC
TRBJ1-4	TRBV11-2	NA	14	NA	CASSLWQRDEKLFF	TGTGCCAGCAGCTTGTGGCAGCGTGATGAAAAACTGTTTTTT
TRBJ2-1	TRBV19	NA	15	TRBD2	CASSGRGTRVDEQFF	TGTGCCAGTAGCGGGAGGGGTACGCGGGTAGATGAGCAGTTCTTC